This TCR beta chain derives from a study of identical twins. General study points: In drawing conclusions, the study used cross-sectional statistical analysis and did not follow the same donors. Among beta out-of-frame sequences, excess sharing between twins appeared weaker. Invariant MAIT and iNKT cells may have partly biased zero-insertion analyses.

TCRdb fed the 5' RACE reads into MiXCR, producing one record per CDR3 protein. The sample carries 460,000 or so distinct CDR3 sequences, 12% to 15% recorded once. Per the germline V gene, CDR1 is LNHNV and CDR2 is YYDKDF (reference sequence). CDR3 length: 16 residues. V shed 1 base and J shed 1 base, with 14 bases lying between them. This clonotype was seen only a few times. Its antigen is still unknown. This same sample was also part of a study on yellow fever vaccine responses in identical twins.

Sequences were obtained from CD4+ T cells sorted from blood. This TCR derives from a woman under 30 in good health. The chain is built from TRBV15 and TRBJ2-7; D is uncertain. The CDR3, as DNA: TGTGCCACCAGCAGAGGGATCGCCCTCACGTCCTACGAGCAGTACTTC. This codes for CATSRGIALTSYEQYF.